The T cell receptor beta chain under discussion was sequenced for a study of T cell repertoires in cytomegalovirus infection. Study-wide background: Carrying CMV and the relevant HLA type showed in public TCR beta signatures.

This clonotype was observed a handful of times. What it binds is not known. One entry per CDR3 protein results from TCRdb running MiXCR on the reads. Of some 310,000 distinct CDR3 sequences detected, roughly 25% appear once; the ten largest clones hold roughly 13%. The sequencing used cultured PBMCs, collected from culture after CMV antigen stimulation. The clonotype was recovered from a human donor in good health (CMV status not recorded). Some clones in this sample may be carry-over from other donors' samples.

CDR3 nucleotides: TGCAGTGTGGTATCAGGGCGAAGGAACACTGAAGCTTTCTTT. This codes for CSVVSGRRNTEAFF. The chain has TRBV20-1 and TRBJ1-1; weak D call: TRBD1 (5 bases). V was pared by 7 bases and J by 1 base, with 16 bases between. Germline CDR1 reads DFQATT; CDR2 reads SNEGSKA (reference sequence). CDR3 size: 14 residues.